This T cell receptor beta chain was recorded in a study of cytotoxic CD8 clonotypes in ibrutinib-treated CLL. The method was immunoSEQ multiplex PCR; TCRdb's version includes in-frame clones alone and lacks a portion of them. The sample includes tens of thousands of clones, 90% of them seen just once. Germline V gene data show CDR1 as MDHEN and CDR2 as SYDVKM. V was shortened by 11 bases and J by 0 bases, with 20 bases between the two germline ends. The CDR3 contains 16 residues. The TCR was taken from a human donor with chronic lymphocytic leukemia. The chain has TRBV28 and TRBJ1-5; possibly TRBD1 for D (6 bases). Sequences were derived from PBMCs, sampled after 12 months of ibrutinib treatment. For the CDR3, the DNA is TGTGCCGTGACCCACCGGGACACAGGTAGCAATCAGCCCCAGCATTTT. Translation: CAVTHRDTGSNQPQHF.